The 11 T cell receptor beta chains reported below all come from one sample, sequenced in a study of identical twins. TCRdb re-derived calls from the 5' RACE reads in MiXCR, one entry per CDR3 protein. The table includes approximately 890,000 distinct CDR3 sequences, around an eighth detected once. The same specimen was also included in a second study, on yellow fever vaccine responses in identical twins.

The specimen sequenced was PBMCs. The receptor source for this set is a woman under 30 in good health.

This chain connects TRBV12-3 or TRBV12-4 to TRBJ1-5; TRBD1 might be the D (6 bases). V lost 5 bases, J lost 1 base, and 15 bases lay in between. CDR3 size: 16 residues. The CDR3 DNA follows: TGTGCCAGCAGTCTCGACAGGCCCCTAAGCAATCAGCCCCAGCATTTT. Its protein product is CASSLDRPLSNQPQHF.

The V gene is TRBV7-8, the J gene TRBJ2-2, with a tentative D call TRBD1 (5 bases). The CDR3 totals 14 residues. Trimming removed 0 bases at V and 8 bases at J, with 10 bases between. In germline, CDR1 is SGHVS, CDR2 FQNEAQ. CDR3 amino acids: CASSLARVEGELFF. The CDR3 DNA is TGTGCCAGCAGCTTAGCCAGGGTAGAAGGGGAGCTGTTTTTT.

In its sample, this clonotype was seen a few times. The chain uses TRBV24-1 and TRBJ2-1, with D possibly being TRBD1 (8 bases). Germline CDR1 and CDR2: KGHDR and SFDVKD. The CDR3 extends over 17 amino acids. Trimming removed 3 bases at V and 4 bases at J, with 18 bases between. The CDR3 DNA sequence: TGTGCCACCAGTGATCCCCAACAGGGGGGGGATTACAATGAGCAGTTCTTC. It yields the protein CATSDPQQGGDYNEQFF.

This clonotype was seen a few times. This chain connects TRBV2 to TRBJ2-5, with a weak D call TRBD1 (5 bases). Trimming took off 7 bases at V and 2 bases at J, with 11 bases between the two ends. Germline V gene data show CDR1 as SNHLY and CDR2 as FYNNEI. The CDR3 length is 13 residues. The CDR3 bases are TGTGCCAGCAAGCCGAGACAGCAAGAGACCCAGTACTTC. Encoded protein: CASKPRQQETQYF.

The J gene is TRBJ2-1, the V gene TRBV11-2; 7 bases are shared with TRBD2. Germline values: CDR1 SGHAT, CDR2 FQNNGV. The V and J ends lost 5 bases and 0 bases, in that order; junction bases with no gene match: 19. This CDR3 has 20 residues. As DNA, the CDR3 is TGTGCCAGCAGCCACGTAGGGTGGGAGGGCCGCCTGTACTCCTACAATGAGCAGTTCTTC. Translated, it gives CASSHVGWEGRLYSYNEQFF.

Ten or more counts support this clonotype. The chain recombines TRBV7-9 with TRBJ1-1, with 9 bases that match TRBD1. The CDR3 has 17 residues. Germline loops: CDR1 SEHNR, CDR2 FQNEAQ (reference sequence). V was clipped by 5 bases and J by 5 bases; unmatched bases: 15. The CDR3 bases are TGTGCCAGCAGCCTAGTCCCGGGACAGGGTTCTAAGACTGAAGCTTTCTTT. It codes for CASSLVPGQGSKTEAFF.

This clonotype was recorded many times. The chain links TRBV3-1 to TRBJ2-7; D tentatively reads TRBD1 or TRBD2 (6 bases each). The CDR3 has 15 residues. CDR1 is LGHDT and CDR2 is YNNKEL in the germline V gene (reference sequence). Trimming pared 3 bases from V and 3 bases from J, leaving 15 bases between. As DNA, the CDR3 is TGTGCCAGCAGCCACCGGGGGACAAGTAACTACGAGCAGTACTTC. As protein: CASSHRGTSNYEQYF.

The chain's CDR3 is CASTHNEQFF. The CDR3 DNA follows: TGTGCCAGCACGCACAATGAGCAGTTCTTC. V is TRBV7-9 and J is TRBJ2-1; D gene uncertain. From germline, CDR1 is SEHNR and CDR2 FQNEAQ (reference sequence). V lost 7 bases and J lost 5, with 3 bases in between. The CDR3 is made up of 10 amino acids.

This clonotype was seen ten or more times. The chain combines TRBV10-3 with TRBJ2-1; a possible D gene is TRBD2 (6 bases). The CDR3 has 15 amino acids. Germline V gene sequence: CDR1 ENHRY, CDR2 SYGVKD. V lost 10 bases, J lost 0 bases, and 16 bases lay in between. Here the CDR3 reads CATTPASASYNEQFF. CDR3 coding DNA: TGTGCCACGACACCGGCTAGCGCCTCCTACAATGAGCAGTTCTTC.

The chain uses TRBV18 and TRBJ2-6; 9 bases agree with TRBD1. CDR3 length equals 18 residues. V was pared by 4 bases and J by 0 bases, with 7 bases of the junction left unmatched. Germline V gene sequence: CDR1 KGHSH, CDR2 LQKENI. The CDR3 DNA reads as TGTGCCAGCTCACGACCGGGACAGGGTAGCTCTGGGGCCAACGTCCTGACTTTC. Its protein product is CASSRPGQGSSGANVLTF.

This clonotype was picked up many times. This rearrangement joins TRBV29-1 to TRBJ2-2; D unresolved. Germline CDR1 and CDR2: SQVTM and ANQGSEA. V was clipped by 7 bases and J by 3 bases, with 9 bases between them. The CDR3 runs 12 residues. Here the CDR3 reads CSAHLYTGELFF. The CDR3 DNA reads as TGCAGCGCCCACCTATACACCGGGGAGCTGTTTTTT.